Only a few counts were recorded for the clone carrying this T cell receptor (beta chain). This record comes from a study of radiotherapy plus CTLA-4 blockade in lung cancer. TCRdb's copy holds only in-frame clones and misses some; the assay was immunoSEQ multiplex PCR. The data show 50,000 to 65,000 clones, around four fifths seen once. Trimming cost V 0 bases and J 0 bases, with 12 bases left between them. Germline CDR1 is SGHDT and CDR2 is YYEEEE. The CDR3 runs to 17 residues. Source: peripheral blood, taken from a patient treated with radiotherapy plus ipilimumab. J is TRBJ1-4 and V is TRBV5-6; D not resolved. This TCR was sampled from a human donor with non-small cell lung cancer whose response to radiotherapy plus ipilimumab could not be evaluated. In nucleotides, the CDR3 is TGTGCCAGCAGCTTGGTTCGGGAAGCTGCAACTAATGAAAAACTGTTTTTT. Translated: CASSLVREAATNEKLFF.